This entry concerns a single T cell receptor (beta chain). This clonotype has just a few counts. There is no known antigen for this receptor. There are no base qualities to consult, and no much larger clone falls within one base. The entry originates in a study of blood T cells in healthy people across ages (dated by TCRdb to the mid-2010s). In the study overall: In model experiments, roughly one uniquely barcoded TCR beta cDNA molecule per two T cells was captured by template switching. Using the same blood draw, the study looked at two additional independent replicas of 1 million unique cDNA reads for two donors, one aged 18 to 29 and the other aged 80 or older. The donors were split into four age groups: young (average about 15 years), middle-aged (nearly 40), aged (more than 60) and long-lived (approximately 89). To avoid experimental bias, donors of different ages were spread randomly across the sequencing lanes. Age-related changes in TCR beta repertoire diversity were measured in the study by deep sequencing normalized with unique cDNA molecular identifiers. What the authors observed across the whole study: Because donor CMV infection status was unknown, age-related changes in expanded clonotypes were potentially confounded. Conclusive comparison of naive and antigen-experienced compartments was prevented by the profiling of bulk unsorted PBMCs. A strong correlation was found between observed TCR beta diversity and the percentage of naive T cells measured by flow cytometry. Total diversity estimates from one million sequenced T cells were considered lower bounds and underestimates. Compared with the aged group, the long-lived group had more naive CD4+ T cells, fewer expanded clones and increased TCR diversity, suggesting age selection. Observed TCR beta diversity per million T cells fell roughly linearly with age, and a significant reduction was already apparent by age about 38.

From the cysteine through the phenylalanine, the CDR3 covers 13 amino acids. Only CDR3 DNA is held: 39 bases, read in frame from base 1. The germline V gene encodes CDR1 SGHRS and CDR2 YFSETQ. Cut back by 3 bases and 8 bases, the V and J ends lie 14 bases apart. Receptor libraries were prepared by 5' RACE. The sequencer listed for this sample is Illumina HiSeq 2500. A second 7 to 11 cycle PCR used a sample-barcoded 5' primer and a J-beta primer mix. A template-switch 5' adaptor carrying 12 random nucleotides introduced a unique molecular identifier onto each TCR beta cDNA molecule. Each sample yielded at least 3 million CDR3-containing paired-end reads. First-strand cDNA synthesis was performed from all RNA using the Mint cDNA synthesis kit, with priming by a TRBC-specific oligonucleotide. After uracil-DNA glycosylase treatment, a first 18-cycle PCR used universal primers M1SS and BC2_uni_R on all cDNA. Concerning the study's data processing: Normalization of each sample was performed by random selection of 1 million high-quality reads, each carrying a distinct molecular identifier. Reads sharing molecular identifiers were discarded rather than binned into consensus sequences. CDR3 identification, clonotype clustering and error correction used MiTCR with a Q25 quality threshold and the strictest error-elimination algorithm. A nonparametric unseen species model with Euler transformation was used to estimate a lower bound on total TCR beta diversity. TCRdb handled the public reads itself, with Q25 trimming in fastp and clone calling in MiXCR, and kept productive beta chains. Each CDR3 protein gets just one entry, which takes the most common genes and DNA from the rows behind it. The V and J calls and clone size are TCRdb's, not the authors'. Counted in this sample were 710,000 or so distinct CDR3 sequences; approximately 22% of them appeared once. Under 25% of the sample is held by the ten biggest clonotypes.

Systemically healthy Caucasian individuals from Russia, around 38 in total and aged roughly 6 to 100 years, were included as donors. Each donor gave ten milliliters of peripheral blood, drawn into EDTA-treated Vacutainer tubes. PBMCs were isolated by Ficoll-Paque density-gradient centrifugation, with at least 6 million obtained per sample. Total RNA, at least 6 micrograms per sample, was extracted from PBMCs with Trizol reagent. For every donor, flow cytometry on a PBMC aliquot measured the percentage of naive CD45RAhigh/CD27high T cells. The specimen was blood. The chain couples TRBV5-1 to TRBJ1-2; matching of 5 bases hints at TRBD1 as the D gene. The receptor was isolated from a man in his 70s in good health. The CDR3 protein: CASSSTGTGGYTF. The DNA sequence is as follows: TGCGCCAGCAGCTCCACCGGGACGGGGGGCTACACCTTC.